This T cell receptor beta chain was observed in a study of cytomegalovirus exposure and HLA in healthy donors. Findings and limits, study-wide: In a later analysis, TCR beta V- and J-gene trimming showed a link to a missense DCLRE1C variant. The study designated 150 or so TCR beta chains cytomegalovirus-associated. Cytomegalovirus status was reportedly diagnosed by the classifier with high sensitivity and specificity. HLA restriction was apparent for most CMV-associated TCR beta chains in a later analysis.

Trimming left V 5 bases short and J 5 bases short, with 4 bases between. In germline, CDR1 is SNHLY, CDR2 FYNNEI. This CDR3 has 12 residues. The sample holds a few counts of this clone. Antigen unknown. Other DNA sequences from this sample encode an identical CDR3 as well. The study ran its PCR with 60 Vbeta and 13 Jbeta primers. Sequencing was performed with immunoSEQ multiplex PCR; in TCRdb, only in-frame clones are kept and a portion is missing. The table records just over 150,000 clones, approximately 79% of them present only once. The clonotype comes from a man between 35 and 55 years old in good health and CMV-seropositive. Sequencing was performed on PBMCs. The J gene is TRBJ1-6, the V gene TRBV2, with unresolved D. The CDR3 region has the DNA TGTGCCAGCAGTCCCAATAATTCACCCCTCCACTTT. It translates to CASSPNNSPLHF.